The present T cell receptor beta chain was sequenced within a study of beta chain features in type 1 diabetes (dated by TCRdb to between 2018 and 2020). Background on the whole study: Patients and healthy donors did not differ in mean age, gender distribution, total cell number or subset yield. A total of roughly 100,000,000 sorted cells were examined across all samples, and the number of cells per subset was strongly correlated with RNA yield. Regulatory and stem cell-like memory subsets were isolated from only 8 patients and about eight healthy donors, whereas naive and central memory subsets came from all 30 or so donors. In the study, TCRB repertoires of sorted circulating CD4+ T cell subsets from recently diagnosed type 1 diabetes patients were compared with those of matched healthy donors. The full study reports these points: Shorter templates might have been favored by PCR, but patient and control samples were amplified and corrected together, so both groups would have been affected equally by any skew. Type 1 diabetes patients showed a moderate but significant shortening of TCRB CDR3 length in all four CD4+ subsets. Because small numbers of individuals were included in the HLA sub-analyses, any influence of HLA type on TCRB rearrangement was left unresolved. Because cDNA rather than genomic DNA was sequenced, highly expressing activated cells could have been over-represented, although no difference in activation and CD3 levels was found between groups. At VDJ recombination sites, type 1 diabetes patients had fewer insertions and more deleted nucleotides, which implies abnormalities in thymic rearrangement. The naive, central memory and regulatory TCRB repertoires appeared to resemble one another more closely among patients than among healthy donors.

Comments on this clone: Its specific antigen is unknown. No quality values exist for individual bases; no much larger clone is one base distant.

Each donor gave one peripheral blood draw, roughly 0.11 L on average, collected into heparinised tubes. Using a panel that included CD45RO, CCR7, CD25, CD127, CD95 and CD27, naive, central memory, regulatory and stem cell-like memory CD4+ T cells were sorted on a BD FACSAria II. Purity was above 95% for every sorted population. Right away, PBMCs were isolated by Lymphoprep density gradient centrifugation and were stained directly, with no culture step. So that batch effects would be minimized, each experiment stained and sorted samples in pairs, pairing one healthy donor with one patient. The entire isolated RNA was reverse transcribed using the High Capacity cDNA Reverse Transcription Kit, and thus expressed TCRB transcripts were sequenced. For stem cell-like memory T cell samples, survey-depth immunoSEQ sequencing was used, averaging approximately 950,000 total reads per sample. After sorted cells were lysed in RLT buffer, RNA was extracted with DNase-treated RNeasy Micro or Mini kits, with the choice depending on cell number. Each cell subset was processed on its own to prevent cross-contamination, while patient and healthy donor samples were processed together. The immunoSEQ multiplex PCR was used to amplify TCRB sequences from cDNA, generating 87-bp fragments that spanned the CDR3 region. Sequencing of the amplicons was performed on the Illumina HiSeq platform. In the authors' own workflow: PCR bias was corrected computationally using synthetic template baselines, and reads within Hamming distance 2 were collapsed, with unmergeable singletons discarded. Reads were aligned against IMGT to assign V, D and J genes, CDR3 length and insertions or deletions at six rearrangement sites. Within each subset, clonotype counts were normalized to sorted cell number, and only after that were true diversity and Gini coefficients computed with the tcR R package. Repertoire sharing was quantified using the overlap coefficient calculated on TCRB nucleotide sequences. Held by TCRdb, this immuneACCESS table contains in-frame sequences only and omits some clones. Under half of the omission traces to an unresolved V gene where checked; the cause of the rest is unknown. Clone size and the V and J calls come from that table; the DNA yielded D and trimming. The sample has tens of thousands of clones on record, 50% to 75% of them singletons. The ten biggest clones cover 0.25% to 0.35% of the sample.

V sheds 5 bases and J sheds 0 bases, leaving 12 bases between their ends. The germline V gene gives CDR1 as SGHVS and CDR2 as FNYEAQ. Measured from the cysteine to the phenylalanine, the CDR3 is 15 residues long. Only the CDR3 part of the read is kept: 45 bases, read in frame from the first base. The TCR originated in a woman aged 25 to 39 with type 1 diabetes. The chain employs TRBV7-6 and TRBJ2-3; D gene: possibly TRBD1, on 5 matching bases. The sample was stem cell memory CD4+ T cells from blood. The sample's cell subset or site label is to be understood as: stem cell-like memory CD4+ T cells. The CDR3 region reads CASSGGATSTDTQYF. The DNA is TGTGCCAGCAGCGGTGGGGCTACTAGCACAGATACGCAGTATTTT. Reference TRBV7-6 and TRBJ2-3 genes cover what lies past the CDR3, so the full variable domain is GAGVSQSPRYKVTKRGQDVALRCDPISGHVSLYWYRQALGQGPEFLTYFNYEAQQDKSGLPNDRFSAERPEGSISTLTIQRTEQRDSAMYRCASSGGATSTDTQYFGPGTRLTVL.